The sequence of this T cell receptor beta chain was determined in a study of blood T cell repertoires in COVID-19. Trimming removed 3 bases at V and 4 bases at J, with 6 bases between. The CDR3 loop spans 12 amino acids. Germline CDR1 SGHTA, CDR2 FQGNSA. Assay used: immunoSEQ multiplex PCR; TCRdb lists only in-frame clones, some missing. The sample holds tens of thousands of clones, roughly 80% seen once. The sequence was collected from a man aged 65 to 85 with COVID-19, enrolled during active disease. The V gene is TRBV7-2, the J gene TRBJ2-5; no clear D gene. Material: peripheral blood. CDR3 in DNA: TGTGCCAGCAGCTTGGGCCGAGAGACCCAGTACTTC. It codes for CASSLGRETQYF.